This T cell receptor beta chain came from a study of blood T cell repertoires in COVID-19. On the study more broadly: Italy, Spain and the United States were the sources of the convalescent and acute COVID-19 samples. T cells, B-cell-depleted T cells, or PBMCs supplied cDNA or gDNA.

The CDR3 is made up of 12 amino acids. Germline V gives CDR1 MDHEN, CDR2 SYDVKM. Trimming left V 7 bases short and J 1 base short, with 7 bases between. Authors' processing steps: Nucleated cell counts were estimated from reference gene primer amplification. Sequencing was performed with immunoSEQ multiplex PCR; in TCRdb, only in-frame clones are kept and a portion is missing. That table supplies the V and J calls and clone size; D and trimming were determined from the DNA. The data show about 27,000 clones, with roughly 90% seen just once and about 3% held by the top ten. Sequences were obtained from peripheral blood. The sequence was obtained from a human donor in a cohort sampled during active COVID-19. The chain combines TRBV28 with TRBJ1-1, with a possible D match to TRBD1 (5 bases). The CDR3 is CASTGPNTEAFF. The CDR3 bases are TGTGCCAGCACAGGGCCGAACACTGAAGCTTTCTTT.